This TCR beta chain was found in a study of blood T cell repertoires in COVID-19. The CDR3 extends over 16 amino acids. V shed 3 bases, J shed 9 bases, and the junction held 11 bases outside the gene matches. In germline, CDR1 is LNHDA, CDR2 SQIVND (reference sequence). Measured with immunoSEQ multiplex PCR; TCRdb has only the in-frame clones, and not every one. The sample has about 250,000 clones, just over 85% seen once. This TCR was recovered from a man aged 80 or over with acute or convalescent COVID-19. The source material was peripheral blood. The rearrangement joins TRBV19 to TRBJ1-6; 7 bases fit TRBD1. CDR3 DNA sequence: TGTGCCAGTAGTATTCAACAGGGGCGGCGGGGTTCACCCCTCCACTTT. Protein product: CASSIQQGRRGSPLHF. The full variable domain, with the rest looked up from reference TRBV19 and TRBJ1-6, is DGGITQSPKYLFRKEGQNVTLSCEQNLNHDAMYWYRQDPGQGLRLIYYSQIVNDFQKGDIAEGYSVSREKKESFPLTVTSAQKNPTAFYLCASSIQQGRRGSPLHFGNGTRLTVT.